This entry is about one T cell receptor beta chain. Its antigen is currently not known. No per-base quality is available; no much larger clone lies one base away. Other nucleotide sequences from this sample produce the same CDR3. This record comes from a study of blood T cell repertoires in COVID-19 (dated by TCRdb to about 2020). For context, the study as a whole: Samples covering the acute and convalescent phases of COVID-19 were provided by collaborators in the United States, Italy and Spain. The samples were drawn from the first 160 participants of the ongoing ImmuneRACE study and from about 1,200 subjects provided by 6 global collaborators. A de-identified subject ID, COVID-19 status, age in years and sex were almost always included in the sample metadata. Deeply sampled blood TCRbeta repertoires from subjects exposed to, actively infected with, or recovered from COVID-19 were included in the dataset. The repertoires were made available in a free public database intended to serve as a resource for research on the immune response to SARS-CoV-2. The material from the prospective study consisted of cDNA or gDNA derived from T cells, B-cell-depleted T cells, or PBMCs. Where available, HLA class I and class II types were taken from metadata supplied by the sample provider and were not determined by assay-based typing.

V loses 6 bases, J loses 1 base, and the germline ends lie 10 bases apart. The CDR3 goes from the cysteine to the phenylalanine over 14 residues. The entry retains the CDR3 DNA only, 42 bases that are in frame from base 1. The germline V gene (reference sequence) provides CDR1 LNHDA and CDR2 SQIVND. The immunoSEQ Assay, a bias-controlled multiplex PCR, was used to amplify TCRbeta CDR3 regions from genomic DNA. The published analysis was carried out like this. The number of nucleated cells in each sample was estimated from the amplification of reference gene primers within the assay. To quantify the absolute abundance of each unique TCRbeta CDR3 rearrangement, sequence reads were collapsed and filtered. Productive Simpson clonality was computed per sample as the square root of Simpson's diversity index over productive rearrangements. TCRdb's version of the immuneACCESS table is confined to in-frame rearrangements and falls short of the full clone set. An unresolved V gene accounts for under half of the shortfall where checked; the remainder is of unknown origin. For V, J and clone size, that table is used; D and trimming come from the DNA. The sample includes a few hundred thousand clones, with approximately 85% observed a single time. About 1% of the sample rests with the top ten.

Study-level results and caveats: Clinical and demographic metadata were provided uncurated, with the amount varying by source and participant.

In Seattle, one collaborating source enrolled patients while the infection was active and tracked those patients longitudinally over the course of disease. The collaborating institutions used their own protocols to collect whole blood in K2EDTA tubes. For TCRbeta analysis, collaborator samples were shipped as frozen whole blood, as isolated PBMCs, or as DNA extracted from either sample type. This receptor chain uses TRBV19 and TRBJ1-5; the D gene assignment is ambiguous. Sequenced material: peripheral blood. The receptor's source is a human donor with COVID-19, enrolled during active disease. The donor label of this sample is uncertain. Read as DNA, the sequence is TGTGCCAGTAGGCCCACGGGAAGCAATCAGCCCCAGCATTTT. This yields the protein CASRPTGSNQPQHF.